Below, one TCR beta chain is given with its context. Its antigen is still unknown. TCRdb itself ran the reads through MiXCR, one entry per CDR3 protein. The data show hundreds of thousands of distinct CDR3 sequences, with 24% seen just once and less than 10% held by the top ten. This CDR3 has 17 amino acids. The V segment lost 3 bases and the J segment 4 bases; nucleotides outside the gene matches: 10. The germline V gene encodes CDR1 SGHAT and CDR2 FQNNGV. The sample originates from a study of T cell repertoires in cytomegalovirus infection. Study context: Indications of both CMV infection and matching HLA type were provided by public TCR beta signatures. Study conclusions and caveats: Carriers of CMV plus the relevant HLA were identified by cumulative public TCR beta family frequency. Dominating the ex vivo response were TCR beta clonotypes that were CMV-specific and HLA-C-restricted.

This clonotype was sampled from a human donor in good health (CMV status not recorded). Some clones in this sample may be carry-over from other donors' samples. The genes are TRBV11-2 and TRBJ1-1; 11 nucleotides align to TRBD1. Specimen: CD8+ T cells from PBMCs. The CDR3 here is CASSFWDRGGDGTEAFF. Here the CDR3 DNA reads TGTGCCAGCAGCTTCTGGGACAGGGGGGGAGATGGCACTGAAGCTTTCTTT.